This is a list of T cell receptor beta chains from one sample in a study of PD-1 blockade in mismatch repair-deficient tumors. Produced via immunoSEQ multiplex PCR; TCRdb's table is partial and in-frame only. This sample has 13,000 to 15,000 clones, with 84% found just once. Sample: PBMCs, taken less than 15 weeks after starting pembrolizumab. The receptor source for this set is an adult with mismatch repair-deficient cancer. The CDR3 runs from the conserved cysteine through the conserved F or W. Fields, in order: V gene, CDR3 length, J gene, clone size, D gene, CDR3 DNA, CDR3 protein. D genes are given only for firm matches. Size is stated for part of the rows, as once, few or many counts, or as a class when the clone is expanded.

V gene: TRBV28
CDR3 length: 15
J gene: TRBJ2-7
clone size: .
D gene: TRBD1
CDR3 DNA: TGTGCCAGCAGTCGAAGGGGGCTACCCTACTACGAGCAGTACTTC
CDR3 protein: CASSRRGLPYYEQYF

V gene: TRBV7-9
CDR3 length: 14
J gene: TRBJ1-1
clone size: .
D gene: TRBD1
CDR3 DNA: TGTGCCAGCAGCCCGCGGGACAGGGTCACTGAAGCTTTCTTT
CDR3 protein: CASSPRDRVTEAFF

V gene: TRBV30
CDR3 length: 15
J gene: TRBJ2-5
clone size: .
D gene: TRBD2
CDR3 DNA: TGTGCCTGGACCGCCGGAGCGGGAGGGCCGGAGACCCAGTACTTC
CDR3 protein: CAWTAGAGGPETQYF

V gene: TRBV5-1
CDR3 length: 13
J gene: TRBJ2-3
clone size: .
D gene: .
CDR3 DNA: TGCGCCAGCAGCCCGGGGGTCACAGATACGCAGTATTTT
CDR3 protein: CASSPGVTDTQYF

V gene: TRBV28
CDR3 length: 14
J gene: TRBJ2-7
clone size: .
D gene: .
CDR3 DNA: TGTGCCAGCAGTTTATTTCGGGGTAACTACGAGCAGTACTTC
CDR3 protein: CASSLFRGNYEQYF

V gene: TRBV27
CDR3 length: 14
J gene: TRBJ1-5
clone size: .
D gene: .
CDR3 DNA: TGTGCCAGCAGCCCGGGGGGGACCAATCAGCCCCAGCATTTT
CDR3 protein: CASSPGGTNQPQHF

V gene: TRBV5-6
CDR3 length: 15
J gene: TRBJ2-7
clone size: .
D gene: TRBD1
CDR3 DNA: TGTGCCAGCAGCTCCCCCGGACAGGGGGAACGCGAGCAGTACTTC
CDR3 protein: CASSSPGQGEREQYF

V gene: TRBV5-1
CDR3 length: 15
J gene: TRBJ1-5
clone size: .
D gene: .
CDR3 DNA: TGCGCCAGCAGCTTGGCCTCTGGGGGCGGGCAGCCCCAGCATTTT
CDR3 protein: CASSLASGGGQPQHF

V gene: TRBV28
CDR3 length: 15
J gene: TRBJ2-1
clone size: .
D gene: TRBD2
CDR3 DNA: TGTGCCAGCAGCCAAAGCGGGAGCTCCTACAATGAGCAGTTCTTC
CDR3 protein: CASSQSGSSYNEQFF

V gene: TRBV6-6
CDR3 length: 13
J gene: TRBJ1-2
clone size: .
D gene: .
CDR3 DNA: TGTGCCAGCAGTCTAAGCCGGGACTATGGCTACACCTTC
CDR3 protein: CASSLSRDYGYTF

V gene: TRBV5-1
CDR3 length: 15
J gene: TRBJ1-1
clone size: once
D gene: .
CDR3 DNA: TGCGCCAGCAGCCCGAAGGCCCTACTGGGCGCTGAAGCTTTCTTT
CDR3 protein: CASSPKALLGAEAFF

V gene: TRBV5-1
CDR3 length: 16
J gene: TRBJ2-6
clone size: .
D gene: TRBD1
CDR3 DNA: TGCGCCAGCAGCTTGGAAGGGGGCGCTGGGGCCAACGTCCTGACTTTC
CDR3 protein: CASSLEGGAGANVLTF

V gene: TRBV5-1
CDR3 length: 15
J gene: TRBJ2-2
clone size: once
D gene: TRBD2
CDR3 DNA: TGCGCCAGCAGCTTGGATAGCGGGAGTACCGGGGAGCTGTTTTTT
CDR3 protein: CASSLDSGSTGELFF

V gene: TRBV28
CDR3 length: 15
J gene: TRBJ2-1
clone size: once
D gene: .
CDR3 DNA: TGTGCCAGCAGATCCGGACAGACCCACTACAATGAGCAGTTCTTC
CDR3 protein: CASRSGQTHYNEQFF

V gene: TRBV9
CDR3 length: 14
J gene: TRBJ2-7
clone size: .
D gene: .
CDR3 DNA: TGTGCCAGCAGCGTAGGGCAGGGTGGGTACGAGCAGTACTTC
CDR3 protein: CASSVGQGGYEQYF

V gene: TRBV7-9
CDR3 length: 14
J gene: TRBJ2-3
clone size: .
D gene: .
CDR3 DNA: TGTGCCACCCCCCGGGCGGGAAGCACAGATACGCAGTATTTT
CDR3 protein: CATPRAGSTDTQYF

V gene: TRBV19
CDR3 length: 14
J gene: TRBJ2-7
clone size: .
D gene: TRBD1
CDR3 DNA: TGTGCCAGTAGCCGGGACAGTCGCTCCTACGAGCAGTACTTC
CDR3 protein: CASSRDSRSYEQYF

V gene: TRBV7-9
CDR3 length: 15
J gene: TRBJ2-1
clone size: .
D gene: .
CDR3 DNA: TGTGCCAGCAGCTTTTCTCGCGGGCCCTACAATGAGCAGTTCTTC
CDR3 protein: CASSFSRGPYNEQFF

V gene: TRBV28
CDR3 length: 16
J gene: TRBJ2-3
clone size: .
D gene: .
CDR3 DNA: TGTGCCAGCAGGGAACAGGGATATTTGCGCACAGATACGCAGTATTTT
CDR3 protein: CASREQGYLRTDTQYF

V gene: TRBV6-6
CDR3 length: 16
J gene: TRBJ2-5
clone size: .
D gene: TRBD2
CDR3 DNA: TGTGCCAGCAGTTACAGGACTAGCGGGAGAGGAGAGACCCAGTACTTC
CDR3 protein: CASSYRTSGRGETQYF

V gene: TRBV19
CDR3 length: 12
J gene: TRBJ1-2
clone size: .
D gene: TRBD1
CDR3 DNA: TGTGCCAGTAACACAGGGGGGTATGGCTACACCTTC
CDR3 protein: CASNTGGYGYTF

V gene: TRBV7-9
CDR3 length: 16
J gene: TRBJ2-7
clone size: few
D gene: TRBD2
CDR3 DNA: TGTGCCAGCAGCCATGTGGGGGGGTATGGAGCCTACGAGCAGTACTTC
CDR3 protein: CASSHVGGYGAYEQYF

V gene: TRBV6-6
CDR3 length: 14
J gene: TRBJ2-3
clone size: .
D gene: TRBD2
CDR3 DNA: TGTGCCAGCAGCCTAACTAGCGGGGGGGGTACGCAGTATTTT
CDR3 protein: CASSLTSGGGTQYF

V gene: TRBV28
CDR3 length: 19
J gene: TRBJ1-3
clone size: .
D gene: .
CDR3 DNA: .
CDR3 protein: CASSFGEGWGQGTGNTIYF

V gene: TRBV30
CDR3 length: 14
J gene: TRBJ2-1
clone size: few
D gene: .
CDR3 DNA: TGTGCCTGGAGTGAGATGACTGAAGGTCATCAGCAGTTCTTC
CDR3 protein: CAWSEMTEGHQQFF

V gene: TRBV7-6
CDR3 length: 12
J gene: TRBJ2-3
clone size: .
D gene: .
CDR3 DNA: TGTGCCAGCAGCCCATACGGAGATACGCAGTATTTT
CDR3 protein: CASSPYGDTQYF

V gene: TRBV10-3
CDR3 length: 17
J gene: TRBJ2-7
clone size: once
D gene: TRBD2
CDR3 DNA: TGTGCCATCAGTGGGGAGGGAAACACCGTATACTCCTACGAGCAGTACTTC
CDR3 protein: CAISGEGNTVYSYEQYF

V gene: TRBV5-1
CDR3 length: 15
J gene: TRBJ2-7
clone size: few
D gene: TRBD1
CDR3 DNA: TGCGCCAGCAGCCCGCGACAGGGAGAGGCCTACGAGCAGTACTTC
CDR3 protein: CASSPRQGEAYEQYF

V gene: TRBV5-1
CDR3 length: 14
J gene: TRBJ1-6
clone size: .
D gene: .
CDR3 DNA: TGCGCCAGCAGCTTAGAGGGGGAAACTTCACCCCTCCACTTT
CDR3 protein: CASSLEGETSPLHF

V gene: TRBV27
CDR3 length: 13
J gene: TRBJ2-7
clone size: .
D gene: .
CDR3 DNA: TGTGCCAGCAGTTTAAACAGATACTACGAGCAGTACTTC
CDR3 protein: CASSLNRYYEQYF

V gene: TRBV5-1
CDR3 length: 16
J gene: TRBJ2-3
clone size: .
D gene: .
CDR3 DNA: TGCGCCAGCAGCCATCGTGACGTCATTCGGGGAGATACGCAGTATTTT
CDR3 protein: CASSHRDVIRGDTQYF

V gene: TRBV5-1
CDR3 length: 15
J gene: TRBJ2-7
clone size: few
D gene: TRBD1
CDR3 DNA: TGCGCCAGCAGTAACAAAGGGGACAGCTCCTACGAGCAGTACTTC
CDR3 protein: CASSNKGDSSYEQYF

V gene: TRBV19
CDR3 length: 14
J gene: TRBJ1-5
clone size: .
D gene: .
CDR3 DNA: TGTGCCAGTATTAATTTTGGGGAGAATCAGCCCCAGCATTTT
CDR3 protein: CASINFGENQPQHF

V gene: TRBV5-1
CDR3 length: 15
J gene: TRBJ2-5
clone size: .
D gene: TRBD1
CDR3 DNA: TGCGCCAGCAGCCCGTCGGACAGGGTTACGGAGACCCAGTACTTC
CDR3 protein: CASSPSDRVTETQYF

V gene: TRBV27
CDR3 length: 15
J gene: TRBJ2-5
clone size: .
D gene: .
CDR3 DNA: TGTGCCAGCAGTTTATACCCGGACAACCAAGAGACCCAGTACTTC
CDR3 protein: CASSLYPDNQETQYF

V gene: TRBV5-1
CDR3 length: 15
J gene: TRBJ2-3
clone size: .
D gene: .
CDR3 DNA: TGCGCCAGCAGCCCGCTGACTACCAGCACAGATACGCAGTATTTT
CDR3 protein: CASSPLTTSTDTQYF

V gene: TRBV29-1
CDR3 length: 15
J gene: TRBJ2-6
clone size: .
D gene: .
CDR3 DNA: TGCAGCGTTAGCACAGGAGGGACTGGGGCCAACGTCCTGACTTTC
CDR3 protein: CSVSTGGTGANVLTF

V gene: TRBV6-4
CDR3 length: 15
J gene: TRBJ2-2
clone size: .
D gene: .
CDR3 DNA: TGTGCCAGCTGTCTCACAGCCTCGAACACCGGGGAGCTGTTTTTT
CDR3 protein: CASCLTASNTGELFF

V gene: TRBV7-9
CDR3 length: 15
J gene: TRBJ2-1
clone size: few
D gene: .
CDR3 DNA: TGTGCCAGCAGCTTAACACAGGGAACGTACAATGAGCAGTTCTTC
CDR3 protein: CASSLTQGTYNEQFF

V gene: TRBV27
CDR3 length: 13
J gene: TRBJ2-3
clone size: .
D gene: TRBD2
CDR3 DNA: TGTGTAACTAGCGGGAGCTCGAGAGATACGCAGTATTTT
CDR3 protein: CVTSGSSRDTQYF

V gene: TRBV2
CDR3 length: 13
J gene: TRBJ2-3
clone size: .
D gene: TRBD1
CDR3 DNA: TGTGCCAGCAGTGAACAGGGGGCAGATACGCAGTATTTT
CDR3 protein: CASSEQGADTQYF

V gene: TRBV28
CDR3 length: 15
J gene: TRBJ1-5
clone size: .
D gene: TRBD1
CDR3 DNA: TGTGCCAGCAGTTCAGAGTGGGACAGGGACCAGCCCCAGCATTTT
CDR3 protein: CASSSEWDRDQPQHF

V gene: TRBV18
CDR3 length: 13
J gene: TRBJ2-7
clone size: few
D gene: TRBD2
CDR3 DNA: TGTGCCAGCTCACCCGGACTAGAGAAAGAGCAGTACTTC
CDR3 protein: CASSPGLEKEQYF

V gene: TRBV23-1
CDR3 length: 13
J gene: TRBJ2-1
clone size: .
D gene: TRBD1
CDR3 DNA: TGCGCCAGCAGTCAGGACAGGGGGAATGAGCAGTTCTTC
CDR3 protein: CASSQDRGNEQFF

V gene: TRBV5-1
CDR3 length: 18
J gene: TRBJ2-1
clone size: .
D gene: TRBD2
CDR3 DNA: TGCGCCAGCAGCTCCAGCCTTTGGGGGGGTGGCTCCTACAATGAGCAGTTCTTC
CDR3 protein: CASSSSLWGGGSYNEQFF

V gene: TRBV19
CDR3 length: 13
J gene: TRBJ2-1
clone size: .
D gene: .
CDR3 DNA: TGTGCCAGTCAAGGAGGGCTTTACAATGAGCAGTTCTTC
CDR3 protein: CASQGGLYNEQFF

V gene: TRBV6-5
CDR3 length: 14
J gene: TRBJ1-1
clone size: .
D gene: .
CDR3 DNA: TGTGCCAGCATGCCAGGGAATATGAACACTGAAGCTTTCTTT
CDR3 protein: CASMPGNMNTEAFF

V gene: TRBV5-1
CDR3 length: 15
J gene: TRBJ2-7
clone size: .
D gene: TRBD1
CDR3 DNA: TGCGCCAGCAGCTTTGTCACAGGGGGCAACTACGAGCAGTACTTC
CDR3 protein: CASSFVTGGNYEQYF

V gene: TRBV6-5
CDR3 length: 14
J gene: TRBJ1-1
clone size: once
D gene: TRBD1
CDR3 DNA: TGTGCCAGCAGTTTGGGCCAGGGGGTCGCTGAAGCTTTCTTT
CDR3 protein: CASSLGQGVAEAFF

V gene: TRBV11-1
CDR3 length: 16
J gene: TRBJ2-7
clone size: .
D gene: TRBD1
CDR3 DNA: TGTGCCAGCAGCTTACCAGGACAGGGGCGGCCTGGAGAGCAGTACTTC
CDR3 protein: CASSLPGQGRPGEQYF

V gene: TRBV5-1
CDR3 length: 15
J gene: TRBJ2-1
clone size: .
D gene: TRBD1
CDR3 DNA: TGCGCCAGCAGCCGGGACAGGGGGCTTGTCAATGAGCAGTTCTTC
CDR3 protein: CASSRDRGLVNEQFF

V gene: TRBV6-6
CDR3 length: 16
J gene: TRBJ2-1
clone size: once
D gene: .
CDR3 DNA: TGTGCCACCTGTCTAGGGCGGACACGGTCCTACAATGAGCAGTTCTTC
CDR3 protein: CATCLGRTRSYNEQFF

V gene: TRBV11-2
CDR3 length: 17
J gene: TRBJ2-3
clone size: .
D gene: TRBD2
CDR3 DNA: TGTGCCAGCAGCTTTTTATACGGTGCGGGGGGCGCAGATACGCAGTATTTT
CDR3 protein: CASSFLYGAGGADTQYF

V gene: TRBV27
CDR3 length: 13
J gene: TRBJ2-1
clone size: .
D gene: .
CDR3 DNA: TGTGCCAGCAGTTTAGCGGCCTACAATGAGCAGTTCTTC
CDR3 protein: CASSLAAYNEQFF